This T cell receptor (beta chain) appears in the sequencing data of a study of T cells in Graves' hyperthyroidism and ophthalmopathy. Study-wide points: With a median lead of roughly 6.2 months before onset, the model predicted ophthalmopathy.

Pregnant or lactating patients were excluded, as were those with uncontrolled infection or other autoimmune disease. Used for diagnoses were clinical symptoms, serum thyroxine and TRAb, thyroid ultrasound and orbital computed tomography. Amplification of TCR beta CDR3 regions used RNA as the template. First-round RT-PCR targeting the TCR CDR3 was performed with the HTBI primer set. TCRdb re-analysed the multiplex PCR reads in MiXCR, keeping a single row per CDR3 protein. The sample comprises hundreds of thousands of distinct CDR3 sequences, about 45% of which are singletons, and 7% to 7.5% rests with the top ten. In its sample, this clonotype was seen a few times. The antigen remains undetermined. Germline V gives CDR1 DFQATT, CDR2 SNEGSKA (reference sequence). Trimming shortened V by 1 base and J by 2 bases, and 15 bases separated the two germline ends. This CDR3 region has 15 residues.

The specimen was peripheral blood or thyroid tissue (not recorded which). The chain combines TRBV20-1 with TRBJ2-7; either TRBD1 or TRBD2 may fit D (5 bases each). This sequence was found in an adult man with Graves' disease, either hyperthyroidism or ophthalmopathy (not recorded which). CDR3: CSARGPALGPYEQYF. As DNA, the CDR3 is TGCAGTGCTAGAGGTCCGGCGCTGGGACCCTACGAGCAGTACTTC.